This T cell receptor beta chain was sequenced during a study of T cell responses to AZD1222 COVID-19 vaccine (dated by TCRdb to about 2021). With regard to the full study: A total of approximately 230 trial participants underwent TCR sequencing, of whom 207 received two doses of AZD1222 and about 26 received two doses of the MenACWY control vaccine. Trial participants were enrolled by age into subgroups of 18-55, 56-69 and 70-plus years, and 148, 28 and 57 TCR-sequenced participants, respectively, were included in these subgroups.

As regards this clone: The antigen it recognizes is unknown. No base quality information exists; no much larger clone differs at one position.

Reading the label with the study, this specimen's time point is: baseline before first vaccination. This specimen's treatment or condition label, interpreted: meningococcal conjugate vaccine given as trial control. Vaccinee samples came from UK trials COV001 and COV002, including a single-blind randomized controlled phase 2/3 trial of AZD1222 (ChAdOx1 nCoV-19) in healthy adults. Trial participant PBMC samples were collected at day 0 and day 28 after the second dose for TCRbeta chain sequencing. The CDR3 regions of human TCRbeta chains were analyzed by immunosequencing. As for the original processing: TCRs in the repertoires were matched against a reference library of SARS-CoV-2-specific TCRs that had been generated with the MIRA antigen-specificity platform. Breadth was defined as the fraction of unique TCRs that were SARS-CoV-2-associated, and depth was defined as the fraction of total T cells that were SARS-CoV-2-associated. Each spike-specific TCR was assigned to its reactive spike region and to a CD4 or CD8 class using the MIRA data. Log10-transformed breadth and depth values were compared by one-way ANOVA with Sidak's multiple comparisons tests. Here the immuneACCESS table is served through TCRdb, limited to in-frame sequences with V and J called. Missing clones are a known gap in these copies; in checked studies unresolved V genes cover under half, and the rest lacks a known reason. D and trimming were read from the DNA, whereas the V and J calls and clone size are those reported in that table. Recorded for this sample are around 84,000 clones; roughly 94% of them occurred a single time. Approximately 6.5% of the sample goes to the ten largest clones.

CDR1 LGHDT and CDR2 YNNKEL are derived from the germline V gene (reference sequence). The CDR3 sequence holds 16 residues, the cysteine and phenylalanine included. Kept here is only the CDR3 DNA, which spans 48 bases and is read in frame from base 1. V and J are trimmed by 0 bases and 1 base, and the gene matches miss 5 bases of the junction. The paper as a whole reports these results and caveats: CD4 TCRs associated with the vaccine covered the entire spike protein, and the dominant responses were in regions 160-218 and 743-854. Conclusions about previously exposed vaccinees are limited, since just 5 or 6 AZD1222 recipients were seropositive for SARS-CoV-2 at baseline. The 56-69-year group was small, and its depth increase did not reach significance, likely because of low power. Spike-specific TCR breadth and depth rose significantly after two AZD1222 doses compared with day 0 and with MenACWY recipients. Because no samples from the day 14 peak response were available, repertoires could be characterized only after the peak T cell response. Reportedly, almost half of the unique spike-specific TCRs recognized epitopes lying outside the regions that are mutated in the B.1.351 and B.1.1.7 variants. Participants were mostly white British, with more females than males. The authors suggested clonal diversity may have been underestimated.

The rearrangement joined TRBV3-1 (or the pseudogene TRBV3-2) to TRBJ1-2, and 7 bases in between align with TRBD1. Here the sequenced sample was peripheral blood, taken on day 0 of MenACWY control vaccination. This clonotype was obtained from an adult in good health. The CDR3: CASSQDAGGDNYGYTF. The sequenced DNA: TGTGCCAGCAGCCAAGATGCAGGGGGGGATAACTATGGCTACACCTTC.